This T cell receptor (beta chain) was captured by sequencing in a study of blood T cell repertoires in COVID-19. Study as a whole: Acute-phase and convalescent COVID-19 samples originated in the United States, Italy and Spain. From T cells, B-cell-depleted T cells, or PBMCs came the material, which was cDNA or gDNA.

In the study's own analysis: Estimates of nucleated cell counts were drawn from the amplification of reference gene primers. The data were produced by immunoSEQ multiplex PCR, yet TCRdb's version contains in-frame clones alone and is incomplete. From that table come the V and J calls and clone size; the DNA was used to work out D and trimming. The top ten clones hold about 4.2% of a sample with 270,000 or so clones, around nine tenths of them seen once. The CDR3 extends over 11 amino acids. V was trimmed by 6 bases and J by 3 bases, leaving 6 bases between them. The germline V gene encodes CDR1 ENHRY and CDR2 SYGVKD.

Sample: peripheral blood. The receptor was derived from a middle-aged man with acute or convalescent COVID-19. The chain recombines TRBV10-3 with TRBJ2-7, with D uncertain. CDR3 residues: CAIRTRYEQYF. The CDR3 coding sequence is TGTGCCATCAGGACTCGCTACGAGCAGTACTTC.